This T cell receptor beta chain was sequenced during a study of blood T cells in healthy people across ages. Study-level points and caveats: TCR beta diversity tracked closely with naive T cell percentage.

Researchers report isolating at least 6.5 million PBMCs per sample. The CDR3 runs to 16 residues. Losses at the gene ends were 4 bases for V and 0 bases for J; bases not matched to a gene: 3. Together with a sample-barcoded 5' primer, a J-beta primer mix was included in a second PCR lasting about 7 to 11 cycles. TCRdb re-called the 5' RACE reads with MiXCR, one entry per CDR3 protein. The table has 2 million or so distinct CDR3 sequences, about 50% seen once. This clonotype was recorded a few times. The antigen remains undetermined. J is TRBJ2-1 and V is TRBV12-3 or TRBV12-4; 10 bases are a match to TRBD2. The TCR sequence derives from a woman in her thirties or forties in good health. Sequencing was done on a sample of blood. This chain's CDR3 is CASSSTSGYSYNEQFF. For the CDR3, the DNA is TGTGCCAGCAGTTCGACTAGCGGGTACTCCTACAATGAGCAGTTCTTC.